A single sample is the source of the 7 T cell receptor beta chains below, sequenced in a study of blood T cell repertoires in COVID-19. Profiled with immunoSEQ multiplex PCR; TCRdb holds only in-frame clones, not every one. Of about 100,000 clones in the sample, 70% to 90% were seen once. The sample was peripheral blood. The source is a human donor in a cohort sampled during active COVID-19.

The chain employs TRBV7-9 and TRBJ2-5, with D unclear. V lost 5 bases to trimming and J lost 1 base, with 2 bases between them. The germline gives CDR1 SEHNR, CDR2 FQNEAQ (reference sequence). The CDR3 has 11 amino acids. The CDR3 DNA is TGTGCCAGCAGCCTCCAAGAGACCCAGTACTTC. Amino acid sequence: CASSLQETQYF.

The CDR3 DNA is TGTGCCAGCAGTTCAATAGGACAGGGAACTTCACCCCTCCACTTT. The encoded protein is CASSSIGQGTSPLHF. The gene calls are TRBV28 and TRBJ1-6; TRBD1 aligns across 8 bases. The germline V gene has CDR1 MDHEN and CDR2 SYDVKM. The CDR3 has 15 amino acids. V was pared by 4 bases and J by 9 bases, with 8 bases of the junction left unmatched. Using reference TRBV28 and TRBJ1-6 for the parts outside the CDR3, the full variable domain is DVKVTQSSRYLVKRTGEKVFLECVQDMDHENMFWYRQDPGLGLRLIYFSYDVKMKEKGDIPEGYSVSREKKERFSLILESASTNQTSMYLCASSSIGQGTSPLHFGNGTRLTVT.

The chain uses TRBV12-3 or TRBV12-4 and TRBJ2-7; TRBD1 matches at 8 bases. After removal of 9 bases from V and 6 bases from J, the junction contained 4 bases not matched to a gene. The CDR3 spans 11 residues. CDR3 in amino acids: CASRTGLEQYF. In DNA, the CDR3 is TGTGCCAGTAGGACAGGGCTCGAGCAGTACTTC.

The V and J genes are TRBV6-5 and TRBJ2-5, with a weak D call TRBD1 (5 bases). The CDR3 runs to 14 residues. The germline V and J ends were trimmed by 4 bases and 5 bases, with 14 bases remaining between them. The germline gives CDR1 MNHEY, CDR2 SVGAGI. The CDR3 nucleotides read TGTGCCAGCAGTTTGGGGCAGGGTCTGGAGACCCAGTACTTC. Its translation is CASSLGQGLETQYF.

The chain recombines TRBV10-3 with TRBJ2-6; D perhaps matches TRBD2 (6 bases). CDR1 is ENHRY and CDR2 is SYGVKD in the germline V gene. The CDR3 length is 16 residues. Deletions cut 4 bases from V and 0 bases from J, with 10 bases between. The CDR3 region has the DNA TGTGCCATCAGTGGAATGGGACTCTCTGGGGCCAACGTCCTGACTTTC. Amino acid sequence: CAISGMGLSGANVLTF.

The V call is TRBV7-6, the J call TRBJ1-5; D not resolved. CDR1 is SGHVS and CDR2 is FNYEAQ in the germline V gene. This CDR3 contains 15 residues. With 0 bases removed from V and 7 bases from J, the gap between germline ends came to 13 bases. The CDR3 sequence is CASSLAEAGRQPQHF. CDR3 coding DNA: TGTGCCAGCAGCTTAGCGGAGGCGGGGAGGCAGCCCCAGCATTTT.

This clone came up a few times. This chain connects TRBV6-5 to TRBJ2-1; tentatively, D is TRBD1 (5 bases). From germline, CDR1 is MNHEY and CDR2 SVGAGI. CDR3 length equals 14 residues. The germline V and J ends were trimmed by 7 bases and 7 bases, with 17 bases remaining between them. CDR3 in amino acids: CASTLGHGGNEQFF. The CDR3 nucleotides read TGTGCCAGCACCCTGGGGCATGGTGGTAATGAGCAGTTCTTC.